This entry lists 9 T cell receptor beta chains sequenced from one sample in a study of OX40 agonist ivuxolimab in advanced cancers. Libraries were prepared by immunoSEQ multiplex PCR; TCRdb keeps only in-frame clonotypes and omits some of them. The sample carries 71,000 or so clones, roughly nine tenths recorded once. Sequences were derived from CD4+ or CD8+ T cells sorted from blood, sampled in a trial of the OX40 agonist ivuxolimab. Source of these receptors: an adult with an advanced solid tumor such as melanoma, head and neck, liver or kidney cancer.

The chain carries TRBV7-7 and TRBJ2-1, with 9 bases fitting TRBD2. The J segment lost 4 bases and the V segment lost 1 base, leaving 2 bases of the junction unmatched. Germline CDR1 SSHAT, CDR2 FNYEAQ (reference sequence). The CDR3 has 15 amino acids. Here the CDR3 reads CASSLGLAGYNEQFF. The CDR3 bases are TGTGCCAGCAGCTTAGGGCTAGCGGGATACAATGAGCAGTTCTTC.

The count of this clone is one. The chain has TRBV28 and TRBJ1-2; no firm D call. The CDR3 is 13 residues long. Germline V gene data show CDR1 as MDHEN and CDR2 as SYDVKM. Trimming took off 6 bases at V and 3 bases at J, with 11 bases between the two ends. CDR3 sequence reads: CASRSGYDYGYTF. CDR3 in DNA: TGTGCCAGCAGATCTGGGTACGACTATGGCTACACCTTC.

The CDR3 region is CASSESTGGINTQYF. In nucleotides, the CDR3 is TGCGCCAGCAGTGAGTCGACAGGGGGCATTAATACGCAGTATTTT. This rearrangement joins TRBV10-1 to TRBJ2-3; 10 bases fit TRBD1. The CDR3 runs to 15 residues. The V gene's germline CDR1 is WNHNN and CDR2 SYGVQD (reference sequence). Trimming removed 0 bases from V and 7 bases from J; junction bases left unmatched: 4.

V and J are TRBV14 and TRBJ2-7; 8 bases fit TRBD1. Looked up from germline, CDR1 is SGHDN and CDR2 is FVKESK. Trimming removed 0 bases from V and 5 bases from J; junction bases left unmatched: 12. The length of the CDR3 is 17 residues. The CDR3 DNA reads TGTGCCAGCAGCCAAGACCACGTTGTGGACAGGGAGGACGAGCAGTACTTC. Its protein product is CASSQDHVVDREDEQYF.

The chain uses TRBV19 and TRBJ2-3, with D possibly TRBD1 on 6 matching bases. V lost 4 bases, J lost 4 bases, and 6 bases lay in between. Germline V gene sequence: CDR1 LNHDA, CDR2 SQIVND (reference sequence). The CDR3 loop spans 12 amino acids. CDR3 in amino acids: CASSTGADTQYF. The CDR3 bases are TGTGCCAGTAGTACAGGGGCAGATACGCAGTATTTT.

The chain recombines TRBV4-1 with TRBJ2-3, with D unclear. The CDR3 spans 13 residues. CDR1 is MGHRA and CDR2 is YSYEKL in the germline V gene. V lost 3 bases, J lost 2 bases, and 6 bases lay in between. CDR3 loop: CASSHLDTDTQYF. CDR3 DNA: TGCGCCAGCAGCCACCTGGACACAGATACGCAGTATTTT.

The sample holds one count of this clone. This sequence joins TRBV28 and TRBJ1-2; the match to TRBD1 covers 8 bases. The CDR3 consists of 12 residues. Germline trimming cut 6 bases from V and 7 bases from J; bases unmatched to any gene: 4. Looked up from germline, CDR1 is MDHEN and CDR2 is SYDVKM. CDR3 protein: CASRRQGTGYTF. The CDR3 DNA is TGTGCCAGCAGGAGACAGGGGACTGGCTACACCTTC.

This rearrangement joins TRBV10-2 to TRBJ1-2; D is possibly TRBD1 (5 bases). Germline CDR1 WSHSY, CDR2 SAAADI. Trimming stripped 5 bases from V and 6 bases from J, with 22 bases between. This CDR3 comprises 16 residues. This chain's CDR3 is CASSQGLGVRLDGYTF. The CDR3 nucleotides read TGCGCCAGCAGTCAGGGTTTGGGGGTCCGCTTAGATGGCTACACCTTC.

The V call is TRBV2, the J call TRBJ2-1, with TRBD2 matching over 7 bases. Unmatched junction bases numbered 13, after V lost 6 bases and J lost 11 bases. CDR3 length: 14 residues. Germline V gene data show CDR1 as SNHLY and CDR2 as FYNNEI. CDR3 sequence (DNA): TGTGCCAGCAGACCTCTAGCGGCCACCAGGCAGCAGTTCTTC. Translating gives CASRPLAATRQQFF.